This TCR beta chain was sequenced for a study of T cells in Graves' hyperthyroidism and ophthalmopathy. General observations from the study: Among clonotypes expanded in thyroid above 0.001, most were also found in blood.

The investigators amplified TCR beta CDR3 regions from RNA transcripts. The TCR CDR3 was amplified in a first-round RT-PCR using the HTBI primer set. TCRdb processed the multiplex PCR reads anew with MiXCR; each CDR3 protein has one entry. Of around 370,000 distinct CDR3 sequences in the sample, around 18% were seen once. Note on this clonotype: What it binds is unknown.

This CDR3 region has 15 residues. The J segment lost 3 bases and the V segment lost 2 bases, leaving 4 bases of the junction unmatched. Germline assignment: CDR1 SGDLS and CDR2 YYNGEE. The sample taken for sequencing was blood. The receptor was isolated from a man aged 18-30 years with Graves' ophthalmopathy. This chain uses TRBV9 with TRBJ2-3; 9 bases are shared with TRBD1. Here the CDR3 reads CASSVDRGGTDTQYF. The CDR3 DNA follows: TGTGCCAGCAGCGTGGACAGGGGTGGAACAGATACGCAGTATTTT. Supplemented by reference TRBV9 and TRBJ2-3, the full variable domain reads DSGVTQTPKHLITATGQRVTLRCSPRSGDLSVYWYQQSLDQGLQFLIQYYNGEERAKGNILERFSAQQFPDLHSELNLSSLELGDSALYFCASSVDRGGTDTQYFGPGTRLTVL.